The subject of this entry is one TCR beta chain. Its matching antigen is unknown. This entry comes from a study of cytomegalovirus exposure and HLA in healthy donors. Study-wide findings and caveats: Later, an analysis found that TCR clusters from the first cohort tended to co-occur in the 90 to 150 validation repertoires. The authors enumerated roughly 180 TCR beta chains as linked to cytomegalovirus. Under in vitro conditions, a few CMV-associated chains were confirmed as specific for CMV antigens. Diagnosis of cytomegalovirus status made by the classifier reportedly showed high specificity and sensitivity.

The CDR3 loop spans 16 amino acids. Germline V CDR1 and CDR2: SGHRS, YFSETQ. The ends lost 4 bases at V and 1 base at J; junction bases unmatched: 3. Only in-frame clones appear in the TCRdb table, and some are missing; sequencing was by immunoSEQ multiplex PCR. The table lists roughly 130,000 clones, 70% to 90% of them singletons. The TCR originated in a young man in good health and CMV-seronegative. This chain connects TRBV5-1 to TRBJ2-5, with 14 nucleotides matching TRBD2. Sequencing was carried out using PBMCs. In DNA form, the CDR3 reads TGCGCCAGCAGCCCCGGACTAGCGGGGGGCCAAGAGACCCAGTACTTC. This gives the protein CASSPGLAGGQETQYF. Full variable domain (missing parts from reference TRBV5-1 and TRBJ2-5): KAGVTQTPRYLIKTRGQQVTLSCSPISGHRSVSWYQQTPGQGLQFLFEYFSETQRNKGNFPGRFSGRQFSNSRSEMNVSTLELGDSALYLCASSPGLAGGQETQYFGPGTRLLVL.